This entry concerns a single T cell receptor beta chain. Antigen specificity is unknown. This record belongs to a study of response to subunit inactivated influenza vaccine. TCRdb redid the calling of the RT-PCR reads with MiXCR, one entry per CDR3 protein. The profile shows roughly 500,000 distinct CDR3 sequences, more than 15% of them singletons. The junction had 9 bases not matched to a gene; V was cut back by 4 bases and J by 7 bases. CDR3 length: 15 residues. From germline, CDR1 is DFQATT and CDR2 SNEGSKA (reference sequence). General study results and limits: Authors suggested each seasonal influenza vaccination recruits few new T cells.

The sample in question was CD4+ T cells sorted from PBMCs, obtained roughly 24 months after vaccination. V and J are TRBV20-1 and TRBJ2-1; 11 nucleotides line up with TRBD2. The TCR was taken from a man aged 45 to 75 who received an inactivated influenza vaccine. CDR3 loop: CSAISGRALRNEQFF. CDR3 in DNA: TGCAGTGCTATTAGCGGGAGGGCTCTTCGAAATGAGCAGTTCTTC.